This T cell receptor beta chain is drawn from a study of beta chain features in type 1 diabetes. Investigators reverse transcribed all isolated RNA, so they sequenced expressed TCRB transcripts. Repertoires were generated with immunoSEQ multiplex PCR, while TCRdb's copy carries only in-frame clones and drops some. The top ten hold about 1.3% of the sample, which has 140,000 to 150,000 clones, 10% seen once. The study, taken as a whole, reports: Comparison showed that naive, central memory and Treg TCRB repertoires appeared more similar among patients than among healthy donors.

The CDR3 length is 16 residues. J gave up 4 bases and V 4 bases, and 6 bases lay outside the gene matches. Looked up from germline, CDR1 is KGHSH and CDR2 is LQKENI. As for this clone: The antigen is unknown.

This TCR was recovered from a man younger than 35 in good health. The specimen sequenced was naive CD4+ T cells from blood. The V call is TRBV18, the J call TRBJ2-3; 12 bases match TRBD2. The CDR3 loop reads CASSLGLAGTADTQYF. The CDR3 DNA follows: TGTGCCAGCTCACTCGGACTAGCGGGGACCGCAGATACGCAGTATTTT.